This T cell receptor (beta chain) emerged from a study of OX40 agonist ivuxolimab in advanced cancers. About the research overall: Hepatocellular carcinoma, melanoma, renal cell or head and neck cancer affected the dose-escalation patients.

This CDR3 region has 15 residues. Germline CDR1 reads SGDLS; CDR2 reads YYNGEE. Trimming shortened V by 3 bases and J by 0 bases, and 7 bases separated the two germline ends. This table comes from immunoSEQ multiplex PCR, and its TCRdb copy is limited to in-frame clones, with some not included. The data show some 70,000 clones, 85% to 95% seen once. The count of this clone is one. The material sequenced was CD4+ or CD8+ T cells sorted from blood, taken in a trial of the OX40 agonist ivuxolimab. This receptor was identified in an adult with an advanced solid tumor such as melanoma, head and neck, liver or kidney cancer. The V and J genes are TRBV9 and TRBJ2-6, with D hard to call. CDR3 sequence reads: CASSAEFSGANVLTF. The CDR3 DNA follows: TGTGCCAGCAGCGCAGAATTCTCTGGGGCCAACGTCCTGACTTTC.